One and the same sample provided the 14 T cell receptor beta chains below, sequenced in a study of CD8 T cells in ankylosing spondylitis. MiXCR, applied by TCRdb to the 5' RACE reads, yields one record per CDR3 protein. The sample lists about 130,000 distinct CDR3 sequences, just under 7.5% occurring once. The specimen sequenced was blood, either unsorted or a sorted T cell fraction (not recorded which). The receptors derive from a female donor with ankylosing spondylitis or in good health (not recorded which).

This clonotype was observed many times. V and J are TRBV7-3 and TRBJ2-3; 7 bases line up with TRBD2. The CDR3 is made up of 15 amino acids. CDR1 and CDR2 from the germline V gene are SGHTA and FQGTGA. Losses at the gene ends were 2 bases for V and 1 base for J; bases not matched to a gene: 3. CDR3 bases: TGTGCCAGCAGCTTACGCCTAGCGGGCACAGATACGCAGTATTTT. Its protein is CASSLRLAGTDTQYF.

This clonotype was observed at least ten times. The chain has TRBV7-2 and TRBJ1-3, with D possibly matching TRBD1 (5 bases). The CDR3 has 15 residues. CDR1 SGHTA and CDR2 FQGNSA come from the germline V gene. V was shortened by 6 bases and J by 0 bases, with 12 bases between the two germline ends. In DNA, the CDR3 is TGTGCCAGCAGATTGGGACCCAGCTCTGGAAACACCATATATTTT. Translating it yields CASRLGPSSGNTIYF.

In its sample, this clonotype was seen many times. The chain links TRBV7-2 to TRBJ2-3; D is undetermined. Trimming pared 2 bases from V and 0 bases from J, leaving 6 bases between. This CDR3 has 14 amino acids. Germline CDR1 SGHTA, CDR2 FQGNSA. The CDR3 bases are TGTGCCAGCAGCTTACGAGGAAGCACAGATACGCAGTATTTT. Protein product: CASSLRGSTDTQYF.

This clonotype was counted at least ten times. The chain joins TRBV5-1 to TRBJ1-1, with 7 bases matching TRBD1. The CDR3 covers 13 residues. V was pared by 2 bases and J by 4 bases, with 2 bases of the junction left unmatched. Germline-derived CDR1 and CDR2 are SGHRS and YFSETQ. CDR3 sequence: CASSFAGGTEAFF. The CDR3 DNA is TGCGCCAGCAGCTTTGCAGGGGGCACTGAAGCTTTCTTT.

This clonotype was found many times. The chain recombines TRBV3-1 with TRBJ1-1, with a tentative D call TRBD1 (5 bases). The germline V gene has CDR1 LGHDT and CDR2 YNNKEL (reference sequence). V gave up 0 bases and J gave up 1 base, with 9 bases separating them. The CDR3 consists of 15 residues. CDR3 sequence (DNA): TGTGCCAGCAGCCAAGAATGGGGGGGGAACACTGAAGCTTTCTTT. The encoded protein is CASSQEWGGNTEAFF.

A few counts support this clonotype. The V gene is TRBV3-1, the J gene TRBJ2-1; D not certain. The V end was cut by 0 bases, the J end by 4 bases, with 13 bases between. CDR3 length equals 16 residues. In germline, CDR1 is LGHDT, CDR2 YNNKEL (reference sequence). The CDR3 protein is CASSQDSRASYNEQFF. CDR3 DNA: TGTGCCAGCAGCCAAGACTCAAGGGCGAGTTACAATGAGCAGTTCTTC.

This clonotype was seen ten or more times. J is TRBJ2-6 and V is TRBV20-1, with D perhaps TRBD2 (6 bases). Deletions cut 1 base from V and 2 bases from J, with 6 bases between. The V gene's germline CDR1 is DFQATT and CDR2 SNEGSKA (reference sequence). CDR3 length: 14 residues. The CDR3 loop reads CSARGEAGANVLTF. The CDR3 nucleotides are TGCAGTGCTAGAGGGGAGGCTGGGGCCAACGTCCTGACTTTC.

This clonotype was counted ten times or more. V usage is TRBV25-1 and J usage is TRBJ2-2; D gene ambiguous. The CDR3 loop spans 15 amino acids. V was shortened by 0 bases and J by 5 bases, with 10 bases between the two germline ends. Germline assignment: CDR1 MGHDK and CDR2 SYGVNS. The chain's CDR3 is CASSEYGVGTGELFF. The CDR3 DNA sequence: TGTGCCAGCAGTGAATATGGGGTTGGAACCGGGGAGCTGTTTTTT.

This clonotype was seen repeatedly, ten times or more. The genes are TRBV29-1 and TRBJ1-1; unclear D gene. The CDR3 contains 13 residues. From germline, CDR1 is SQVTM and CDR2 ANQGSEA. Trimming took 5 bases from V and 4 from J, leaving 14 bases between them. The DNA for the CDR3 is TGCAGCGTTTTGGGGAGGTTAAGCACTGAAGCTTTCTTT. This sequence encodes CSVLGRLSTEAFF.

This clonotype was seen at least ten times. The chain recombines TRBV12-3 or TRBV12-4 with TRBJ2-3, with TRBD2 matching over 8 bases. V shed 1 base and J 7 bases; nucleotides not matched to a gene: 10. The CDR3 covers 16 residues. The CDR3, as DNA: TGTGCCAGCAGTTTAGGAGCAAGCGGGGGTCCGAATACGCAGTATTTT. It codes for CASSLGASGGPNTQYF.

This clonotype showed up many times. DNA of the CDR3: TGTGCCACCAGCAGGACAGGGGGCATCTACGAGCAGTACTTC. This encodes CATSRTGGIYEQYF. This chain joins TRBV15 and TRBJ2-7; 10 bases match TRBD1. CDR3 length: 14 residues. With V trimmed by 3 bases and J by 3 bases, 2 bases remained unmatched. Per the germline V gene, CDR1 is LNHNV and CDR2 is YYDKDF (reference sequence).

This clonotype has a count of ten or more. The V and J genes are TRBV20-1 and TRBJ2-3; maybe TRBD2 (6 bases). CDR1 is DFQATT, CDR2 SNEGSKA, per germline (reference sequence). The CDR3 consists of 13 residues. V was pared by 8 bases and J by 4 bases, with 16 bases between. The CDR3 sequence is CSSRVTGADTQYF. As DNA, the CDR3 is TGCAGTTCCAGGGTTACGGGGGCAGATACGCAGTATTTT.

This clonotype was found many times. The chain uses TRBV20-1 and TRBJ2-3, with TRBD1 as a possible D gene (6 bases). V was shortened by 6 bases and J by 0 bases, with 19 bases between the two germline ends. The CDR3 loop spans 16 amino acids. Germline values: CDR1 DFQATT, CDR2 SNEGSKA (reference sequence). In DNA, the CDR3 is TGCAGTGCGCACACCACAGGGCAAGCTAGCACAGATACGCAGTATTTT. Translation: CSAHTTGQASTDTQYF.

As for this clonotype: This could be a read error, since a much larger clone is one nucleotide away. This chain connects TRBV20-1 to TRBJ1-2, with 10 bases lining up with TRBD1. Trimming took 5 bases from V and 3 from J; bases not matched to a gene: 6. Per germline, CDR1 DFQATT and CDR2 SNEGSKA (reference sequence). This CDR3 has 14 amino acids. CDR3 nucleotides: TGCAGTGCTGCCAGACAGGGGGCCGACTATGGCTACACCTTC. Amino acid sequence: CSAARQGADYGYTF.